This T cell receptor beta chain was identified in a study of spatial heterogeneity in lung cancer. Study-level background: Fewer alpha-chain than beta-chain sequences were consistently detected. General study results and limits: Expanded alpha and beta TCR counts within tumors tracked tumor mutation counts. For tumor T cells, estimated coverage reached only approximately 7.7% (alpha) and around 13% (beta).

Germline CDR1 SGDLS, CDR2 YYNGEE. The CDR3 is 13 residues long. By sample fraction, this clonotype is medium-sized (0.01 to 0.1%). Its antigen is not identified. At one end, the junction sequence differs from germline, possibly due to a read error. This beta chain is an unintended read in a library built for alpha chains; its size means little. Time point meaning: sample taken at primary tumor resection. Donation came from roughly 72 patients with untreated early-stage non-small cell lung cancer. Extraction of whole RNA from tumor, nontumor lung or frozen PBMC preceded unsorted sequencing. TCRdb redid the calling of the 5' RACE reads with MiXCR, one entry per CDR3 protein. In the table there are about 9,800 distinct CDR3 sequences, 6.3% of which are singletons.

The source material was lung tumor tissue, sampled at surgery. The chain uses TRBV9 and TRBJ2-1, with 8 positions matching TRBD2. The receptor's source is a male donor with early-stage non-small cell lung cancer. The CDR3 DNA reads as TGTGCCAGCAGCCTGAGAACTATAGGACTAGCTGCCTTC. It encodes CASSLRTIGLAAF.